This T cell receptor (beta chain) originates from a study of neurological immune-mediated disorders. TCRdb reprocessed the 5' RACE reads with MiXCR, giving one entry per CDR3 protein. The data show tens of thousands of distinct CDR3 sequences, about 4.2% seen once. Study-level results: A possible signature appeared as one related-CDR3 cluster, in which phylogenetic grouping placed the repertoires of 18 of 34 multiple sclerosis patients. The most TCR clonal expansion was seen in HTLV-1-associated myelopathy, whereas the least was seen in multiple sclerosis, below the level in healthy controls.

The germline CDR1 and CDR2 sequences are DFQATT and SNEGSKA (reference sequence). The V segment lost 6 bases and the J segment 3 bases; nucleotides outside the gene matches: 10. The CDR3 extends over 14 amino acids. This clonotype was seen many times. Its matching antigen is unknown. The sequencing input was PBMCs. This chain links TRBV20-1 with TRBJ2-7; 8 bases map to TRBD1. This sequence was found in a man aged 30-40 years with multiple sclerosis. The CDR3 DNA is TGCAGTGCCAGGTACAGGGGGAGTGGCTACGAGCAGTACTTC. It translates to CSARYRGSGYEQYF.